This TCR beta chain emerged from a study of blood T cells in healthy people across ages. General study points: Not knowing donor CMV status may have confounded expanded clonotype changes. Long-lived donors carried more naive CD4+ cells and greater diversity than aged donors.

Individuals who donated were healthy Caucasians from Russia aged 6 to 90. Concerning this clonotype: Its antigen remains unknown.

Through a sample-barcoded 5' primer and a J-beta primer mix, a second PCR was run for roughly 6 to 11 cycles. Each cDNA molecule was tagged by a template-switch adaptor with 12 random nucleotides. TCRdb redid the calling of the 5' RACE reads with MiXCR, one entry per CDR3 protein. The sample holds over 1.5 million distinct CDR3 sequences; 40% to 55% are singletons and the top ten take more than 2%. This CDR3 comprises 13 residues. Trimming shortened V by 3 bases and J by 2 bases, and 7 bases separated the two germline ends. Germline CDR1 reads MNHEY; CDR2 reads SVGAGI. This clonotype was obtained from a middle-aged woman in good health. The chain couples TRBV6-5 to TRBJ2-5, with unresolved D. Material: blood. The DNA for the CDR3 is TGTGCCAGCAGTTATGGAGCACAAGAGACCCAGTACTTC. It is translated as CASSYGAQETQYF.